The 18 T cell receptor beta chains in this list originate from one sample, sequenced in a study of cytomegalovirus exposure and HLA in healthy donors. Primers: 60 Vbeta forward and 13 Jbeta reverse. TCRdb's table, derived via immunoSEQ multiplex PCR, lists solely in-frame clones and lacks some. There are roughly 180,000 clones in the sample; around 80% occur only once, and about 1.2% lies in the top ten. Sequenced material: PBMCs. The source of these receptors is a boy under 10 years old in good health and CMV-seronegative.

V and J are TRBV6-6 and TRBJ2-7, with a possible D match to TRBD1 (5 bases). Germline loops: CDR1 MNHNY, CDR2 SVGAGI (reference sequence). The CDR3 runs to 15 residues. V was trimmed by 8 bases and J by 4 bases, leaving 21 bases between them. CDR3 coding DNA: TGTGCCAGCGGCCCGGGTGGGGCGGATGATTACGAGCAGTACGTC. It yields the protein CASGPGGADDYEQYV.

CDR3 DNA: TGTGCCAGCAGTTTCCGGGGGGGGACACCCGCTCTCTACGAGCAGTACTTC. Protein product: CASSFRGGTPALYEQYF. The chain joins TRBV27 to TRBJ2-7, with 8 bases identical to TRBD2. The CDR3 has 17 amino acids. Germline V gene sequence: CDR1 MNHEY, CDR2 SMNVEV (reference sequence). The ends lost 3 bases at V and 3 bases at J; junction bases unmatched: 13.

The chain employs TRBV7-2 and TRBJ2-7; 8 positions agree with TRBD1. This CDR3 is 15 amino acids long. Trimming took 0 bases from V and 3 from J; bases not matched to a gene: 4. Germline V gene data show CDR1 as SGHTA and CDR2 as FQGNSA. Here the CDR3 reads CASSLAPGTGYEQYF. In nucleotides, the CDR3 is TGTGCCAGCAGCTTAGCCCCCGGGACAGGCTACGAGCAGTACTTC.

CDR3 DNA: TGTGCCTGGAGTGTCCTTAGGGACAGGGGTGACACCATATATTTT. Translated, it gives CAWSVLRDRGDTIYF. The chain joins TRBV30 to TRBJ1-3; 10 bases align to TRBD1. The CDR3 spans 15 residues. V gave up 0 bases and J gave up 8 bases; unmatched junction bases: 7. Germline loops: CDR1 GTSNPN, CDR2 SVGIG (reference sequence).

This clone showed up just a few times. The chain has TRBV7-2 and TRBJ2-3, with TRBD2 matching 8 bases. CDR1 is SGHTA and CDR2 is FQGNSA in the germline V gene. The V gene end was trimmed by 1 base and the J gene end by 6 bases; junction bases not matched to a gene: 12. This CDR3 comprises 17 residues. The CDR3 DNA reads as TGTGCCAGCAGCTTAGGCGGTAGCGGGGTGACTTGGGATACGCAGTATTTT. Translated: CASSLGGSGVTWDTQYF.

V is TRBV7-9 and J is TRBJ1-1; 9 positions match TRBD1. With V trimmed by 3 bases and J by 4 bases, 6 bases remained unmatched. Germline V gene data show CDR1 as SEHNR and CDR2 as FQNEAQ (reference sequence). CDR3 size: 15 residues. The CDR3 DNA is TGTGCCAGCAGCTTCAGGACAGGGGTTATCACTGAAGCTTTCTTT. As protein: CASSFRTGVITEAFF.

There are a few counts of this clone. The chain combines TRBV7-6 with TRBJ2-7, with D possibly being TRBD1 (6 bases). Germline CDR1 is SGHVS and CDR2 is FNYEAQ. Trimming took off 5 bases at V and 6 bases at J, with 14 bases between the two ends. CDR3 length: 13 amino acids. CDR3 loop: CASSRETGSEQYV. CDR3 nucleotide sequence: TGTGCCAGCAGCCGAGAAACAGGGTCCGAGCAGTACGTC.

J is TRBJ1-2 and V is TRBV4-3; tentatively, D is TRBD1 (5 bases). CDR1 LGHNA and CDR2 YSLEER come from the germline V gene. Deletions cut 1 base from V and 7 bases from J, with 13 bases between. This CDR3 region has 14 residues. The CDR3 DNA sequence: TGCGCCAGCAGCCAAGGTATGACAGATGTTGGCTACACCTTC. This sequence encodes CASSQGMTDVGYTF.

The V gene is TRBV30, the J gene TRBJ2-3; TRBD2 matches 11 bases. Germline values: CDR1 GTSNPN, CDR2 SVGIG (reference sequence). This CDR3 region has 15 residues. V was pared by 2 bases and J by 6 bases, with 7 bases of the junction left unmatched. The CDR3 here is CAWSPTSGGTDTQYF. CDR3 DNA: TGTGCCTGGAGTCCAACTAGCGGGGGAACCGATACGCAGTATTTT.

The chain recombines TRBV6-5 with TRBJ1-4; 7 nucleotides line up with TRBD1. Germline lookup yields CDR1 MNHEY and CDR2 SVGAGI. This CDR3 region has 14 residues. The V gene end was trimmed by 5 bases and the J gene end by 8 bases; junction bases not matched to a gene: 8. The CDR3 DNA reads TGTGCCAGCAGTGATACAGGGGCCTGGGAAAAACTGTTTTTT. Translating it yields CASSDTGAWEKLFF.

The V call is TRBV5-5, the J call TRBJ2-3; D is possibly TRBD2 (5 bases). Germline CDR1 and CDR2: SGHKS and YYEKEE (reference sequence). The ends were cut back, 1 base at V and 6 bases at J, with 9 bases in the middle. This CDR3 region has 13 residues. The CDR3 is CASSLKWEDTQYF. CDR3 bases: TGTGCCAGCAGCTTGAAGTGGGAGGATACGCAGTATTTT.

This clone was observed once. The chain uses TRBV7-8 and TRBJ1-1; a possible D gene is TRBD1 (5 bases). The CDR3 is made up of 14 amino acids. Trimming stripped 1 base from V and 4 bases from J, with 10 bases between. Germline V gives CDR1 SGHVS, CDR2 FQNEAQ. The CDR3 bases are TGTGCCAGCAGCTTAGGGACCCAGGGCACTGAAGCTTTCTTT. Translation: CASSLGTQGTEAFF.

The CDR3 bases are TGTGCCAGCAGTGTAACAGGGGGATATGGTGAAAAACTGTTTTTT. Translated: CASSVTGGYGEKLFF. The chain links TRBV6-5 to TRBJ1-4; 8 bases match TRBD1. The CDR3 sequence is 15 residues long. Germline CDR1 and CDR2: MNHEY and SVGAGI. V lost 5 bases to trimming and J lost 7 bases; unmatched junction nucleotides: 9.

V usage is TRBV19 and J usage is TRBJ1-2; the D gene is possibly TRBD1 (5 bases). Trimming stripped 8 bases from V and 5 bases from J, with 18 bases between. The CDR3 sequence is 14 residues long. Germline CDR1 reads LNHDA; CDR2 reads SQIVND (reference sequence). The CDR3 loop reads CASWYPGGTYGYTF. The DNA for the CDR3 is TGTGCCAGTTGGTACCCGGGGGGGACTTATGGCTACACCTTC.

This clone was recorded a few times. The gene calls are TRBV6-1 and TRBJ2-5; TRBD1 matches at 8 bases. V dropped 6 bases and J dropped 4; count of bases not matched to a gene: 7. The CDR3 loop spans 14 amino acids. The germline gives CDR1 MNHNS, CDR2 SASEGT. CDR3 in amino acids: CASRETGDLETQYF. The CDR3 bases are TGTGCCAGCAGGGAGACAGGGGATTTAGAGACCCAGTACTTC.

The gene calls are TRBV2 and TRBJ1-1, with unresolved D. The CDR3 has 14 amino acids. The ends were cut back, 7 bases at V and 0 bases at J, with 12 bases in the middle. Per the germline V gene, CDR1 is SNHLY and CDR2 is FYNNEI. CDR3 coding DNA: TGTGCCAGCACCCTAAGGAGAGTGAACACTGAAGCTTTCTTT. This gives the protein CASTLRRVNTEAFF.

The gene calls are TRBV6-5 and TRBJ1-1, with D perhaps matching TRBD1 (5 bases). The V gene's germline CDR1 is MNHEY and CDR2 SVGAGI. The CDR3 covers 14 residues. V lost 8 bases and J lost 1, with 14 bases in between. The CDR3 is CASGYRTGNTEAFF. CDR3 nucleotides: TGTGCCAGCGGATACAGGACGGGGAACACTGAAGCTTTCTTT.

This clone was seen just once. This chain connects TRBV29-1 to TRBJ1-1; 10 bases fit TRBD1. There are 13 residues in the CDR3. V dropped 6 bases and J dropped 4; count of bases not matched to a gene: 5. Germline V gene data show CDR1 as SQVTM and CDR2 as ANQGSEA. In nucleotides, the CDR3 is TGCAGCGTCGACAGGGGGCCGGGCACTGAAGCTTTCTTT. It is translated as CSVDRGPGTEAFF.